The 10 T cell receptor beta chains reported below all come from one sample, sequenced in a study of blood T cell repertoires in COVID-19. Produced via immunoSEQ multiplex PCR; TCRdb's table is partial and in-frame only. The sample records fewer than 100,000 clones, 91% being singletons. Sequencing input: peripheral blood. All receptors derive from a woman aged 45-59 years in a cohort sampled during active COVID-19.

The chain joins TRBV6-5 to TRBJ2-7; TRBD1 aligns across 9 bases. The trim removed 0 bases at V and 6 bases at J, leaving 3 bases unmatched. The germline V gene encodes CDR1 MNHEY and CDR2 SVGAGI. This CDR3 has 14 residues. CDR3 sequence (DNA): TGTGCCAGCAGTTACTCGGGACAGGGAGGCGAGCAGTACTTC. It yields the protein CASSYSGQGGEQYF.

The chain links TRBV7-2 to TRBJ1-2; weak D call: TRBD1 (6 bases). The CDR3 covers 13 residues. The germline CDR1 and CDR2 sequences are SGHTA and FQGNSA. The germline V and J ends were trimmed by 5 bases and 4 bases, with 11 bases remaining between them. The chain's CDR3 is CASSVGQLYGYTF. CDR3 coding DNA: TGTGCCAGCAGCGTAGGACAGCTCTATGGCTACACCTTC.

The J gene is TRBJ1-5, the V gene TRBV12-3 or TRBV12-4; TRBD1 agrees at 9 bases. V was clipped by 7 bases and J by 7 bases; unmatched bases: 5. The CDR3 is 13 amino acids. The CDR3 DNA reads TGTGCCAGCATGGACAGGGGAGGCCAGCCCCAGCATTTT. Translating it yields CASMDRGGQPQHF.

CDR3 in DNA: TGTGCCAGCAGCCTTCTAGCGGGGGTAGGGGATAAGTATTTT. This translates into CASSLLAGVGDKYF. The genes are TRBV3-1 (or the pseudogene TRBV3-2) and TRBJ2-3; 10 nucleotides agree with TRBD2. With 4 bases clipped from V and 13 bases from J, the junction kept 11 bases outside the gene matches. The CDR3 has 14 residues. In germline, CDR1 is LGHDT, CDR2 YNNKEL (reference sequence).

This chain uses TRBV6-1 with TRBJ1-6; 9 positions agree with TRBD1. The CDR3 length is 15 residues. The germline V gene encodes CDR1 MNHNS and CDR2 SASEGT. V was clipped by 2 bases and J by 7 bases; unmatched bases: 3. The CDR3 spells CASSEYRGLNSPLHF. As DNA, the CDR3 is TGTGCCAGCAGTGAATACAGGGGGCTCAATTCACCCCTCCACTTT.

The chain carries TRBV4-2 and TRBJ1-1; weak D call: TRBD1 (6 bases). This CDR3 region has 16 residues. V gave up 2 bases and J gave up 0 bases, with 13 bases separating them. The germline CDR1 and CDR2 sequences are LGHNA and YNFKEQ. CDR3 nucleotides: TGTGCCAGCAGCCAAACCGAGGGGGTTATGAACACTGAAGCTTTCTTT. The encoded protein is CASSQTEGVMNTEAFF.

The chain uses TRBV5-6 and TRBJ2-7, with 10 bases identical to TRBD1. From germline, CDR1 is SGHDT and CDR2 YYEEEE. This CDR3 has 13 residues. V shed 4 bases, J shed 3 bases, and the junction held 1 base outside the gene matches. CDR3 sequence reads: CASSRDRGYEQYF. The CDR3 nucleotides read TGTGCCAGCAGCCGGGACAGGGGCTACGAGCAGTACTTC.

This chain joins TRBV5-1 and TRBJ1-1; 7 bases fit TRBD1. This CDR3 has 14 amino acids. CDR1 is SGHRS and CDR2 is YFSETQ in the germline V gene. V lost 4 bases and J lost 11; bases outside the gene matches: 14. The CDR3 here is CASSPPATTGDAFF. The CDR3 DNA reads TGCGCCAGCAGCCCTCCCGCCACCACAGGGGATGCTTTCTTT.

This clone has just a few counts. The chain recombines TRBV12-3 or TRBV12-4 with TRBJ1-6; D perhaps matches TRBD1 (5 bases). V lost 5 bases to trimming and J lost 11 bases, with 13 bases between them. The CDR3 runs to 13 residues. The CDR3 is CASSTGTLAPLHF. The CDR3 DNA reads as TGTGCCAGCAGTACCGGGACTTTGGCACCCCTCCACTTT.

The gene calls are TRBV27 and TRBJ2-1; 10 bases align to TRBD2. This CDR3 contains 14 residues. V lost 3 bases, J lost 9 bases, and 5 bases stayed unmatched. Germline V gives CDR1 MNHEY, CDR2 SMNVEV (reference sequence). The CDR3 protein is CASSFSGGPGEQFF. As DNA, the CDR3 is TGTGCCAGCAGTTTTAGCGGGGGGCCGGGTGAGCAGTTCTTC.